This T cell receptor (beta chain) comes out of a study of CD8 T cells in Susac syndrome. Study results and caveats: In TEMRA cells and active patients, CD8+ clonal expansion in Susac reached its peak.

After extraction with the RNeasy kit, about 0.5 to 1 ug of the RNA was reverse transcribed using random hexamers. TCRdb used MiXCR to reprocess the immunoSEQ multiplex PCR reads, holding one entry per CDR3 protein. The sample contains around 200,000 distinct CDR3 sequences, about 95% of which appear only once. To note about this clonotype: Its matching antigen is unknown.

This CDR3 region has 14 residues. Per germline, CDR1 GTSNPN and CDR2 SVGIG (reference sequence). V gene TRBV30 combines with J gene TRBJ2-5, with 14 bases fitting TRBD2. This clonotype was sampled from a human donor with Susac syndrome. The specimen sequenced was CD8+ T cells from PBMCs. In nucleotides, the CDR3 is TGTGCTTTGGGACTAGCGGGGGCACAAGAGACCCAGTACTTC. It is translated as CALGLAGAQETQYF.